This T cell receptor beta chain is drawn from a study of T-cell memory formation after mild COVID-19. General study results and limits: Pre-infection memory showed some responding clones, and this suggested that cross-reactive memory joined.

Trimming shortened V by 7 bases and J by 11 bases, and 15 bases separated the two germline ends. The CDR3 length is 12 residues. This clonotype was counted only a few times. Its matching antigen is unknown. In TCRdb, the 5' RACE reads were re-called with MiXCR into one record per CDR3 protein. The sample contains 170,000 or so distinct CDR3 sequences, about a third of which appear only once. The sequencing input was PBMCs or a T cell subset sorted from them (not recorded which). The chain recombines TRBV12-3 or TRBV12-4 with TRBJ2-1; D assignment may be TRBD1 or TRBD2 (5 bases each). The source is an adult woman who had mild COVID-19 (a few samples of this study predate the infection). Cell type and time point are not known. CDR3 DNA: TGTGCCAGCATGAGGGGCGAAGGGAAGCAGTTCTTC. This encodes CASMRGEGKQFF.